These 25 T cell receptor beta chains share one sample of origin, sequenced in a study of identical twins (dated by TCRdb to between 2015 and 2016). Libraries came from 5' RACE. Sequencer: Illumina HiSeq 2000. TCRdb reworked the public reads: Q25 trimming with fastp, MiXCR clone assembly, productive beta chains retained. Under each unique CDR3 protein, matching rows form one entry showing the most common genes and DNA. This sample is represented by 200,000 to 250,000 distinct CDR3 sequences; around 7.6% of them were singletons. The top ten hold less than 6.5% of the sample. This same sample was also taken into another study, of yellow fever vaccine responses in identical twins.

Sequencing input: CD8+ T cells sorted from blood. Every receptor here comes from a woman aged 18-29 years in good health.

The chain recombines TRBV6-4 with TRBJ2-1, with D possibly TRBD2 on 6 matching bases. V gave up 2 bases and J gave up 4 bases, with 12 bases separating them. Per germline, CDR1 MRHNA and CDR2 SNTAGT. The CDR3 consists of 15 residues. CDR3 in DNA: TGTGCCAGCAGTGACAAGGACGGGGGTTACAATGAGCAGTTCTTC. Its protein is CASSDKDGGYNEQFF.

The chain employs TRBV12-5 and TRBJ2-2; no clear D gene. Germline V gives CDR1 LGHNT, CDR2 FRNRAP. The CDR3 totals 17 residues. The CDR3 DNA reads TGTGCCTCCTCCCAGCAAGTTGGGCCCCGAAACACCGGGGAGCTGTTTTTT. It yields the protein CASSQQVGPRNTGELFF.

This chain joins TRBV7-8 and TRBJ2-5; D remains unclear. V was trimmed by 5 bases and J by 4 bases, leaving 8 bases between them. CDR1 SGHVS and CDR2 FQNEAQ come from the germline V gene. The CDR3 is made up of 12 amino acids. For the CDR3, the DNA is TGTGCCAGCAGCGCCTGGGGAGAGACCCAGTACTTC. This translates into CASSAWGETQYF. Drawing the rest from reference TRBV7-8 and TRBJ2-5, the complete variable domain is GAGVSQSPRYKVAKRGQDVALRCDPISGHVSLFWYQQALGQGPEFLTYFQNEAQLDKSGLPSDRFFAERPEGSVSTLKIQRTQQEDSAVYLCASSAWGETQYFGPGTRLLVL.

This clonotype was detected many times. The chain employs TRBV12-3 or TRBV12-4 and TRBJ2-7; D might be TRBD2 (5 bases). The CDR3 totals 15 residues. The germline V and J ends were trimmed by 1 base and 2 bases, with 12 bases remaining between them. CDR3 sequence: CASSLVLGGPYEQYF. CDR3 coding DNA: TGTGCCAGCAGTTTAGTACTTGGCGGGCCCTACGAGCAGTACTTC.

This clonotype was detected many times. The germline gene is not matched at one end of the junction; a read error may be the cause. The CDR3 protein is CASSPRDRGYEQYF. DNA for the CDR3: TGCGCCAGCAGCCCCCGGGACAGGGGTTACGAGCAGTACTTC. The J gene is TRBJ2-7, the V gene TRBV9; 10 nucleotides align to TRBD1. Germline CDR1 reads SGDLS; CDR2 reads YYNGEE. The CDR3 extends over 14 amino acids.

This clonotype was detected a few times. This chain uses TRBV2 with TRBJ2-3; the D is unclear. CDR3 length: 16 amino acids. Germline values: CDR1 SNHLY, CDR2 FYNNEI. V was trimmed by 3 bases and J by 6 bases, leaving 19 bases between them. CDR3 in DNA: TGTGCCAGCAGTGATGTTGGGCAGGAGTTTGCTGATACGCAGTATTTT. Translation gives CASSDVGQEFADTQYF.

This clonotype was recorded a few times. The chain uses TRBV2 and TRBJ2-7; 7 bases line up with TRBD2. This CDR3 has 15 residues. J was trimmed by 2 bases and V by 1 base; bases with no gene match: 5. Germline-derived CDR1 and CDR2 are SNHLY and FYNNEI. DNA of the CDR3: TGTGCCAGCAGTGAAGAGGCTAGCGGAACCTACGAGCAGTACTTC. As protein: CASSEEASGTYEQYF.

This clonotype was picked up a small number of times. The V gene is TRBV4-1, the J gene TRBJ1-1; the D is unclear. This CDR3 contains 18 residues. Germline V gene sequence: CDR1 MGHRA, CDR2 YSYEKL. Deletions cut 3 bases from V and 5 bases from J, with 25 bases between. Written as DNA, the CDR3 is TGCGCCAGCAGCCAGGAAAGCGTGTGGGCAGGAGATGGTACTGAAGCTTTCTTT. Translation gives CASSQESVWAGDGTEAFF.

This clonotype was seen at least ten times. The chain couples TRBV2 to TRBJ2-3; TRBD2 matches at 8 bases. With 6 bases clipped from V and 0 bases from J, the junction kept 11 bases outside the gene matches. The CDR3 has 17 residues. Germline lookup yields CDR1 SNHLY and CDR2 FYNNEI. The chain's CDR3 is CASRYQREYVSTDTQYF. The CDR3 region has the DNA TGTGCCAGCAGGTACCAGCGGGAGTACGTTAGCACAGATACGCAGTATTTT.

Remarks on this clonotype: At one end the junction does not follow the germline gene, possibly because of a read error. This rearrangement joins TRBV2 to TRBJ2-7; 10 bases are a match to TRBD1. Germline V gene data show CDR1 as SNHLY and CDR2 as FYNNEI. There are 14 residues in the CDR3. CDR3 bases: TGTGCCAGCAGTCGGACAGGGGGGATCTACGAGCAGAACTTC. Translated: CASSRTGGIYEQNF.

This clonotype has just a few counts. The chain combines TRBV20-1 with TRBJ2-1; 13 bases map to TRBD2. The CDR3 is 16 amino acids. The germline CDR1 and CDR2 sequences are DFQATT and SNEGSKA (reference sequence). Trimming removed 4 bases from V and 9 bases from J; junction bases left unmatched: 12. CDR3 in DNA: TGCAGTGCTAAACGGACTAGCGGGAGTTCGCCGATTGAGCAGTTCTTC. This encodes CSAKRTSGSSPIEQFF.

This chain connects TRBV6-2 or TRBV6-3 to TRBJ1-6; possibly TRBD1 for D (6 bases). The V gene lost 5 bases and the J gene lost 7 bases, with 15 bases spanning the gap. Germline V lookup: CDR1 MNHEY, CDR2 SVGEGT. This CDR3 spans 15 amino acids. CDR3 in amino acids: CASSHLDRPNSPLHF. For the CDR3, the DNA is TGTGCCAGCAGTCACCTCGACAGGCCAAATTCACCCCTCCACTTT.

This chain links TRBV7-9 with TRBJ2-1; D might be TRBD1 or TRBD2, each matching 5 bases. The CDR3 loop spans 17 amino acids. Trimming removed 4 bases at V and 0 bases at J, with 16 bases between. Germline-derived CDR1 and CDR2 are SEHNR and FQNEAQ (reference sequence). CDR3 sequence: CASSSARMGDSYNEQFF. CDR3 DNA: TGTGCCAGCAGCTCCGCCAGAATGGGGGACTCCTACAATGAGCAGTTCTTC.

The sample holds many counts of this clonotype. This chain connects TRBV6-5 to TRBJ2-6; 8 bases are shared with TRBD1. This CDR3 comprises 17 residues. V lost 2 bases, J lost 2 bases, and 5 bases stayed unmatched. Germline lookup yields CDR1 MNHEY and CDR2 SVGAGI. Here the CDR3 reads CASSYGIQGAGANVLTF. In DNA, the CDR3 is TGTGCCAGCAGTTACGGAATACAGGGGGCTGGGGCCAACGTCCTGACTTTC.

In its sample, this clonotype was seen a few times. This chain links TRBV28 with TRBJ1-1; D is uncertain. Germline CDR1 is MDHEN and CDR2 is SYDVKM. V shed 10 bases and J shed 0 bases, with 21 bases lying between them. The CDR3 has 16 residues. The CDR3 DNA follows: TGTGCCACCACACCCGGGGTTGAGTATATGAACACTGAAGCTTTCTTT. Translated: CATTPGVEYMNTEAFF.

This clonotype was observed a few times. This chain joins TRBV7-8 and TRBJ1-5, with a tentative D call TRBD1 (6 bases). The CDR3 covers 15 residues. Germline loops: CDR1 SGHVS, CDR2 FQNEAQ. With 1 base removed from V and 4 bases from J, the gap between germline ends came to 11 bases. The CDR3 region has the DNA TGTGCCAGCAGCTTAGGGGCCCAGGGGAATCAGCCCCAGCATTTT. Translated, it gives CASSLGAQGNQPQHF.

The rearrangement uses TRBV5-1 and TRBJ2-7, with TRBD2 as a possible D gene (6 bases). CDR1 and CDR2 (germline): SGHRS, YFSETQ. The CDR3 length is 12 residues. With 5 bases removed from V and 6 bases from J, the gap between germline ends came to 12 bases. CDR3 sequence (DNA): TGCGCCAGCAGGCGGACTAACCTCGAGCAGTACTTC. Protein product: CASRRTNLEQYF.

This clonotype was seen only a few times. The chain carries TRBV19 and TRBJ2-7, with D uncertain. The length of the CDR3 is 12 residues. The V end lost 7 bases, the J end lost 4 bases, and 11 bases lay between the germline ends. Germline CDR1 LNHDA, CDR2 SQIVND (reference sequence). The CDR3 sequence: CASNSGEYEQYF. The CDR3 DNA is TGTGCCAGTAATTCGGGCGAGTACGAGCAGTACTTC.

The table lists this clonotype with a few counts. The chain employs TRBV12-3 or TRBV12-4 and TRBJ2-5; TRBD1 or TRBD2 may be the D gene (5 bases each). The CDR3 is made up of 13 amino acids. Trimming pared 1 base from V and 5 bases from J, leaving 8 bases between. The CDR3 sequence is CASSLEWGETQYF. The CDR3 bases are TGTGCCAGCAGTTTAGAATGGGGGGAGACCCAGTACTTC.

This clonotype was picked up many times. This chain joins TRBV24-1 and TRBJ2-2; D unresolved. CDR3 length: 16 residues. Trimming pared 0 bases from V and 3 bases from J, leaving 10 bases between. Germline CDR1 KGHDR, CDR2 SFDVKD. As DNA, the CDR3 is TGTGCCACCAGTGATTTGAGTCGAGCAGACACCGGGGAGCTGTTTTTT. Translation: CATSDLSRADTGELFF.

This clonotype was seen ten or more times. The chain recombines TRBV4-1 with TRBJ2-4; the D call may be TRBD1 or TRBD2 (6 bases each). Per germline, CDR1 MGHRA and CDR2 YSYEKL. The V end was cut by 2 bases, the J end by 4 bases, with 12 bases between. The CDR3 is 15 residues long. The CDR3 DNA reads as TGCGCCAGCAGCCAACTTGGGGGGCCGAAAAACATTCAGTACTTC. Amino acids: CASSQLGGPKNIQYF.

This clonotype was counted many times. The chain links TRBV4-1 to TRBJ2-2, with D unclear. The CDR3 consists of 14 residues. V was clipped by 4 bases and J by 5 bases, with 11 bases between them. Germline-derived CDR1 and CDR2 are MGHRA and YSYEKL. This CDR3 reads CASSPGLWTGELFF. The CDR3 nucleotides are TGCGCCAGCAGCCCTGGCCTTTGGACCGGGGAGCTGTTTTTT.

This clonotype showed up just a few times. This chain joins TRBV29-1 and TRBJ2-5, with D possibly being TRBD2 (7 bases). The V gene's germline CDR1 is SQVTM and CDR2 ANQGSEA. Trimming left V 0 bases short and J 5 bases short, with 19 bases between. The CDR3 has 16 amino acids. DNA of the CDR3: TGCAGCGTTGAAGATCTAGGGGGGAGGGGAGAGGAGACCCAGTACTTC. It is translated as CSVEDLGGRGEETQYF.

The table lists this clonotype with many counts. CDR3 nucleotide sequence: TGTGCCAGCAGCTTATCCTTTAGCGGGGGGAGCTCCTACAATGAGCAGTTCTTC. Encoded protein: CASSLSFSGGSSYNEQFF. The chain is built from TRBV11-2 and TRBJ2-1, with 10 positions matching TRBD2. J lost 0 bases, V lost 2 bases, and 7 bases had no gene match. Germline CDR1 SGHAT, CDR2 FQNNGV. The CDR3 contains 18 residues.

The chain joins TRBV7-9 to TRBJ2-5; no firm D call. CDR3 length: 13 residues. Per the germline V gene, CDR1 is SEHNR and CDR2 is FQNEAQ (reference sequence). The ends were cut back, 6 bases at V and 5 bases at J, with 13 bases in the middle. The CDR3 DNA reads TGTGCCAGCAGACCGACATCTGCGGAGACCCAGTACTTC. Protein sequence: CASRPTSAETQYF.